Following are 25 T cell receptor beta chains from one sample sequenced in a study of vaccination and CD4 T cells after COVID-19. TCRdb analysed the PCR reads with MiXCR anew, one entry per CDR3 protein. The sample records roughly 19,000 distinct CDR3 sequences, roughly two thirds being singletons. Specimen: CD4+ T cells from blood, collected after SARS-CoV-2 vaccination. Receptors originate from a human donor who had recovered from COVID-19.

V and J are TRBV12-3 or TRBV12-4 and TRBJ2-7, with 11 bases lining up with TRBD2. This CDR3 has 15 residues. J was trimmed by 0 bases and V by 4 bases; bases with no gene match: 2. CDR3 coding DNA: TGTGCCAGCAGTTCTAGCGGGAGGAGCTCCTACGAGCAGTACTTC. As protein: CASSSSGRSSYEQYF.

V is TRBV5-6 and J is TRBJ1-5; no firm D call. From germline, CDR1 is SGHDT and CDR2 YYEEEE. The CDR3 runs 16 residues. Trimming removed 0 bases from V and 2 bases from J, with 12 bases in between. The CDR3 bases are TGTGCCAGCAGCTTGGCCGGGGTTTCTCGCAATCAGCCCCAGCATTTT. It specifies CASSLAGVSRNQPQHF. The full variable domain, in which reference TRBV5-6 and TRBJ1-5 provide the parts outside the CDR3, is DAGVTQSPTHLIKTRGQQVTLRCSPKSGHDTVSWYQQALGQGPQFIFQYYEEEERQRGNFPDRFSGHQFPNYSSELNVNALLLGDSALYLCASSLAGVSRNQPQHFGDGTRLSIL.

The chain joins TRBV2 to TRBJ2-3; D might be TRBD1 (6 bases). Trimming shortened V by 2 bases and J by 6 bases, and 9 bases separated the two germline ends. Per the germline V gene, CDR1 is SNHLY and CDR2 is FYNNEI. The length of the CDR3 is 13 residues. The CDR3 coding sequence is TGTGCCAGCAGTGAACAGGGGATGGATACGCAGTATTTT. It codes for CASSEQGMDTQYF.

The chain recombines TRBV20-1 with TRBJ2-7, with unresolved D. The CDR3 is 13 residues long. Germline V CDR1 and CDR2: DFQATT, SNEGSKA (reference sequence). The V and J ends lost 6 bases and 2 bases respectively, with 14 bases between them. The DNA of the CDR3 is TGCAGTGCCTGGAGTGAGGAAGCCTACGAGCAGTACTTC. It is translated as CSAWSEEAYEQYF.

The V call is TRBV2, the J call TRBJ2-7, with TRBD2 as a possible D gene (6 bases). Per the germline V gene, CDR1 is SNHLY and CDR2 is FYNNEI. V was shortened by 0 bases and J by 2 bases, with 11 bases between the two germline ends. The CDR3 length is 15 residues. The DNA of the CDR3 is TGTGCCAGCAGTGAAGCTAGGGCGGGAACCTACGAGCAGTACTTC. Amino acids: CASSEARAGTYEQYF.

This chain uses TRBV2 with TRBJ2-3; D gene uncertain. From germline, CDR1 is SNHLY and CDR2 FYNNEI. The length of the CDR3 is 15 residues. Trimming took 5 bases from V and 3 from J, leaving 15 bases between them. CDR3 in DNA: TGTGCCAGCAGTCTGGGATTTCTCGGGACAGATACGCAGTATTTT. Translating gives CASSLGFLGTDTQYF.

The V call is TRBV20-1, the J call TRBJ1-4; no clear D. The V and J ends lost 6 bases and 7 bases respectively, with 21 bases between them. CDR3 length equals 15 residues. Germline-derived CDR1 and CDR2 are DFQATT and SNEGSKA (reference sequence). Written as DNA, the CDR3 is TGCAGTGCCACACCGACCGCTTTTCGGGGTGAAAAACTGTTTTTT. This translates into CSATPTAFRGEKLFF.

The chain joins TRBV7-9 to TRBJ2-3; D is unclear. This CDR3 has 14 residues. V was shortened by 4 bases and J by 4 bases, with 12 bases between the two germline ends. The germline CDR1 and CDR2 sequences are SEHNR and FQNEAQ (reference sequence). The CDR3 region is CASSSPRSADTQYF. In DNA form, the CDR3 reads TGTGCCAGCAGCTCTCCCCGGTCGGCAGATACGCAGTATTTT.

The table lists this clonotype with a few counts. This chain connects TRBV2 to TRBJ2-5; 7 nucleotides line up with TRBD1. CDR3 length: 15 amino acids. J was trimmed by 1 base and V by 7 bases; bases with no gene match: 9. CDR1 and CDR2 from the germline V gene are SNHLY and FYNNEI. This CDR3 is CASTPGQYSQETQYF. DNA for the CDR3: TGTGCCAGCACCCCGGGACAGTACTCCCAAGAGACCCAGTACTTC.

The genes are TRBV11-2 and TRBJ1-5; D is unclear. Trimming removed 0 bases from V and 6 bases from J, with 6 bases in between. This CDR3 contains 13 residues. Germline V gene data show CDR1 as SGHAT and CDR2 as FQNNGV. The CDR3: CASSLDRSQPQHF. In DNA, the CDR3 is TGTGCCAGCAGCTTAGACCGAAGTCAGCCCCAGCATTTT.

This clonotype was seen more than once but under ten times. CDR3 loop: CASSPTPIQGNTEAFF. The CDR3 DNA is TGTGCCAGCAGCCCAACGCCCATCCAGGGAAACACTGAAGCTTTCTTT. The chain joins TRBV7-2 to TRBJ1-1; weak D call: TRBD1 (5 bases). The CDR3 loop spans 16 amino acids. Trimming pared 5 bases from V and 2 bases from J, leaving 18 bases between. CDR1 is SGHTA and CDR2 is FQGNSA in the germline V gene.

This clonotype was recorded a few times. The chain links TRBV25-1 to TRBJ1-2; 7 nucleotides line up with TRBD1. Germline V gene lookup returns CDR1 MGHDK and CDR2 SYGVNS. The CDR3 is made up of 15 amino acids. V was pared by 2 bases and J by 6 bases, with 9 bases of the junction left unmatched. The CDR3 region is CASSEQGNRGDGYTF. The CDR3 DNA sequence: TGTGCCAGCAGTGAACAGGGTAACAGGGGAGATGGCTACACCTTC.

This chain uses TRBV20-1 with TRBJ2-3; 7 positions match TRBD1. Germline V gives CDR1 DFQATT, CDR2 SNEGSKA (reference sequence). The CDR3 consists of 14 residues. J gave up 2 bases and V 5 bases, and 7 bases lay outside the gene matches. The CDR3 DNA reads TGCAGTGCTGGACGACAGGGATCCACAGATACGCAGTATTTT. It translates to CSAGRQGSTDTQYF.

V usage is TRBV2 and J usage is TRBJ2-5, with D hard to call. The germline CDR1 and CDR2 sequences are SNHLY and FYNNEI. The V and J ends lost 6 bases and 1 base respectively, with 9 bases between them. The CDR3 length is 13 residues. The CDR3 region has the DNA TGTGCCAGCAGGGTAAGGGCCCAAGAGACCCAGTACTTC. Protein: CASRVRAQETQYF.

The V gene is TRBV28, the J gene TRBJ2-1; 7 bases match TRBD2. The germline CDR1 and CDR2 sequences are MDHEN and SYDVKM. This CDR3 comprises 15 residues. Trimming at V came to 2 bases and at J to 9 bases, leaving 10 bases not matched to a gene. Here the CDR3 reads CASSLGGRGLSEQFF. The CDR3 nucleotides are TGTGCCAGCAGTTTAGGCGGGAGAGGTCTCAGTGAGCAGTTCTTC. Full variable domain (outside the CDR3, taken from reference TRBV28 and TRBJ2-1): DVKVTQSSRYLVKRTGEKVFLECVQDMDHENMFWYRQDPGLGLRLIYFSYDVKMKEKGDIPEGYSVSREKKERFSLILESASTNQTSMYLCASSLGGRGLSEQFFGPGTRLTVL.

This chain joins TRBV28 and TRBJ1-5, with unresolved D. The CDR3 is 12 residues long. The germline CDR1 and CDR2 sequences are MDHEN and SYDVKM. V lost 5 bases and J lost 2, with 4 bases in between. Here the CDR3 reads CASSLGNQPQHF. CDR3 DNA: TGTGCCAGCAGTCTGGGCAATCAGCCCCAGCATTTT.

This chain uses TRBV7-2 with TRBJ2-3; D gene unclear. The V gene's germline CDR1 is SGHTA and CDR2 FQGNSA. Trimming cost V 6 bases and J 6 bases, with 10 bases left between them. The CDR3 covers 12 residues. CDR3 in DNA: TGTGCCAGCAGGCAAGCAGCCGATACGCAGTATTTT. It translates to CASRQAADTQYF.

This clonotype was picked up one time. CDR3 in amino acids: CASRGLAGVHTDTQYF. CDR3 nucleotide sequence: TGTGCCAGCCGAGGGCTAGCGGGAGTCCACACAGATACGCAGTATTTT. The rearrangement joins TRBV11-2 to TRBJ2-3; 10 bases match TRBD2. The CDR3 spans 16 residues. Germline CDR1 SGHAT, CDR2 FQNNGV. V shed 8 bases and J 2 bases; nucleotides not matched to a gene: 10. Drawing the rest from reference TRBV11-2 and TRBJ2-3, the complete variable domain is EAGVAQSPRYKIIEKRQSVAFWCNPISGHATLYWYQQILGQGPKLLIQFQNNGVVDDSQLPKDRFSAERLKGVDSTLKIQPAKLEDSAVYLCASRGLAGVHTDTQYFGPGTRLTVL.

V usage is TRBV15 and J usage is TRBJ2-3, with D possibly being TRBD2 (5 bases). V lost 1 base and J 1 base, leaving 15 bases between the germline ends. This CDR3 comprises 17 residues. Germline CDR1 and CDR2: LNHNV and YYDKDF (reference sequence). DNA of the CDR3: TGTGCCACCAGCAGAGGGTTATTCGGAGGAGGCACAGATACGCAGTATTTT. Its translation is CATSRGLFGGGTDTQYF.

The V and J genes are TRBV11-1 and TRBJ2-2; D not resolved. Germline-derived CDR1 and CDR2 are SGHAT and FQDESV (reference sequence). The CDR3 loop spans 15 amino acids. V lost 3 bases to trimming and J lost 3 bases, with 11 bases between them. The CDR3 reads CASSFLDTYTGELFF. Written as DNA, the CDR3 is TGTGCCAGCAGCTTTCTAGACACCTACACCGGGGAGCTGTTTTTT.

The chain uses TRBV9 and TRBJ1-2; possibly TRBD1 for D (5 bases). Germline V gives CDR1 SGDLS, CDR2 YYNGEE. The CDR3 contains 14 residues. V lost 3 bases and J 4 bases, leaving 13 bases between the germline ends. The CDR3 region has the DNA TGTGCCAGCAGCGACGGGGGGGTACCCTATGGCTACACCTTC. Translation gives CASSDGGVPYGYTF.

This clonotype was detected only a few times. V gene TRBV20-1 combines with J gene TRBJ2-2; TRBD2 agrees at 10 bases. This CDR3 comprises 19 residues. Per germline, CDR1 DFQATT and CDR2 SNEGSKA (reference sequence). Trimming cost V 1 base and J 6 bases; bases outside gene matches: 17. The CDR3 region has the DNA TGCAGTGCTAGAGTGTCGGATCAGCGGGAGGGCCAAGGGGCCGGGGAGCTGTTTTTT. Translating gives CSARVSDQREGQGAGELFF.

The CDR3 region has the DNA TGCAGTGCTAAAGGGGGACAGAAAAACATTCAGTACTTC. Translated, it gives CSAKGGQKNIQYF. The chain joins TRBV20-1 to TRBJ2-4; TRBD1 matches 7 bases. From germline, CDR1 is DFQATT and CDR2 SNEGSKA (reference sequence). With V trimmed by 4 bases and J by 4 bases, 4 bases remained unmatched. CDR3 length: 13 amino acids.

This chain connects TRBV19 to TRBJ2-6; D might be TRBD1 (5 bases). Between the trimmed V and J ends, which lost 6 bases and 1 base, there was a span of 13 bases. In germline, CDR1 is LNHDA, CDR2 SQIVND (reference sequence). The CDR3 covers 16 residues. CDR3 amino acids: CASSSVPGSGANVLTF. The CDR3 region has the DNA TGTGCCAGTAGCTCCGTTCCAGGGTCTGGGGCCAACGTCCTGACTTTC.

The rearrangement uses TRBV15 and TRBJ1-4; 9 bases are shared with TRBD1. V shed 7 bases and J 11 bases; nucleotides not matched to a gene: 14. Germline CDR1 LNHNV, CDR2 YYDKDF (reference sequence). This CDR3 comprises 15 residues. CDR3 residues: CATNTRQGVSGKLFF. The CDR3 bases are TGTGCCACCAACACCAGACAGGGGGTTTCGGGGAAACTGTTTTTT.